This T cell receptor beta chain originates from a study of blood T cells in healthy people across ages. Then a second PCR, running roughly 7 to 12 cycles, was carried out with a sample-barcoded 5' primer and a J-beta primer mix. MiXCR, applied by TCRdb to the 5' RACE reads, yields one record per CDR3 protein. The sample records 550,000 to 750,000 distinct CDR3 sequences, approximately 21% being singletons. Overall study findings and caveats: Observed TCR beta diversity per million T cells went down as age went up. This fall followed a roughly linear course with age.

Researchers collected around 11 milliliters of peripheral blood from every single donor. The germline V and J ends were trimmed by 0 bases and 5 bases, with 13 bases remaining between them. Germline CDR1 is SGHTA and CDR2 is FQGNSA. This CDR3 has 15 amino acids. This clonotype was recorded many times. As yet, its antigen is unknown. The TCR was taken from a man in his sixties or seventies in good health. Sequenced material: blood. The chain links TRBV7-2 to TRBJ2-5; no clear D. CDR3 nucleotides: TGTGCCAGCAGCTTAGCATTCAGCCTTTGGGAGACCCAGTACTTC. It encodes CASSLAFSLWETQYF.